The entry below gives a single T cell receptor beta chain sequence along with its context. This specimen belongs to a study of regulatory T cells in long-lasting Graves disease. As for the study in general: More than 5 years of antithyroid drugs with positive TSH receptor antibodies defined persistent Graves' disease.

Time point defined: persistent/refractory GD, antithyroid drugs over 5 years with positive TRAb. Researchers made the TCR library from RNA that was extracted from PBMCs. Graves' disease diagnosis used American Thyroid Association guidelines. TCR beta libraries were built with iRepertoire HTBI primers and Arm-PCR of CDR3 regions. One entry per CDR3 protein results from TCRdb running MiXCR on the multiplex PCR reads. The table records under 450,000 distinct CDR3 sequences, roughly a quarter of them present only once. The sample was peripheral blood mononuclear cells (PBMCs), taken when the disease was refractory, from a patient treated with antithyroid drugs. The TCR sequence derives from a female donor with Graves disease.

This CDR3 is CASSESRPGNTIYF. The CDR3 region has the DNA TGCGCCAGCAGTGAGTCCAGACCTGGAAACACCATATATTTT. This rearrangement joins TRBV10-2 to TRBJ1-3; no definite D call. Germline assignment: CDR1 WSHSY and CDR2 SAAADI. V was cut by 0 bases and J by 2 bases, with 5 bases left in between. The CDR3 contains 14 residues.